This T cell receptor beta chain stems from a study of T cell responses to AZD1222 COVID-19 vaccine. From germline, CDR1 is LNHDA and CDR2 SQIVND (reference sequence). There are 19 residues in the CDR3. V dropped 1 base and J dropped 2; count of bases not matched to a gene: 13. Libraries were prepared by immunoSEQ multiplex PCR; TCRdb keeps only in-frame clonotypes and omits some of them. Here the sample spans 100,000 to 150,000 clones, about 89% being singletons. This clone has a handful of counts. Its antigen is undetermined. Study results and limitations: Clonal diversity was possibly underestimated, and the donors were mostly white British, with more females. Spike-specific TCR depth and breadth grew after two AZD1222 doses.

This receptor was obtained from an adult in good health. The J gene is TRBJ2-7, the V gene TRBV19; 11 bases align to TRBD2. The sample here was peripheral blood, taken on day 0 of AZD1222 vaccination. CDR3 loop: CASSIASREGLAGAYEQYF. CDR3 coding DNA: TGTGCCAGTAGTATAGCGTCGAGGGAAGGACTAGCGGGCGCCTACGAGCAGTACTTC.